This TCR beta chain was retrieved from a study of identical twins. This clonotype has at least ten counts. A universal primer site came from template switching; cDNA carried unique molecular identifiers. TCRdb ran MiXCR on the 5' RACE reads and lists one entry per CDR3 protein. The data show more than 600,000 distinct CDR3 sequences, over 15% seen once. Germline lookup yields CDR1 ENHRY and CDR2 SYGVKD. V was pared by 0 bases and J by 2 bases, with 10 bases between. The CDR3 has 15 amino acids. These same records also appear under a second study, on T cells expressing NK-cell markers. That work contributes: It was sorted CD3+CD56+NKG2C+, CD3+CD56+NKG2C- and CD3+CD56-NKG2C+ T cells that supplied the TCR beta repertoires. Several experiments employed an anti-gamma-delta TCR antibody to confine sorting to alpha-beta TCR T cells. Also leading the CD3+CD56-NKG2C+ fraction in a few donors were these clonotypes.

Sequences were obtained from PBMCs. The TCR comes from a woman younger than 35 in good health. This chain connects TRBV10-3 to TRBJ1-2; D call uncertain. CDR3 residues: CAISESNIRNYGYTF. CDR3 sequence (DNA): TGTGCCATCAGTGAGTCAAACATCAGAAACTATGGCTACACCTTC.